One sample yielded the 8 T cell receptor beta chains listed below, sequenced in a study of PD-L1 blockade in urothelial cancer. The protocol was immunoSEQ multiplex PCR, while the TCRdb copy is restricted to in-frame clones and leaves out a portion. Of fewer than 45,000 clones detected, roughly 82% appear once; the ten largest clones hold about 7%. Time point defined: pretreatment peripheral blood. The source material was PBMCs, sampled around atezolizumab (anti-PD-L1) treatment. These receptor sequences come from a man aged 55 to 70 with urothelial cancer.

The J gene is TRBJ2-7, the V gene TRBV7-8, with 8 bases matching TRBD1. Looked up from germline, CDR1 is SGHVS and CDR2 is FQNEAQ. The CDR3 sequence is 14 residues long. With V trimmed by 7 bases and J by 4 bases, 9 bases remained unmatched. CDR3: CASTRSTGVYEQYF. For the CDR3, the DNA is TGTGCCAGCACGCGATCGACAGGGGTATACGAGCAGTACTTC.

CDR3 nucleotides: TGCGCCAGCAGCCCAGACAGGAGCTCTGGAAACACCATATATTTT. It specifies CASSPDRSSGNTIYF. V is TRBV5-1 and J is TRBJ1-3, with a tentative D call TRBD1 (6 bases). The CDR3 consists of 15 residues. CDR1 SGHRS and CDR2 YFSETQ come from the germline V gene. Trimming shortened V by 4 bases and J by 0 bases, and 11 bases separated the two germline ends.

The rearrangement links TRBV4-1 to TRBJ1-1; TRBD1 is a possible D gene (5 bases). There are 16 residues in the CDR3. The germline gives CDR1 MGHRA, CDR2 YSYEKL. Trimming shortened V by 4 bases and J by 3 bases, and 18 bases separated the two germline ends. The CDR3 coding sequence is TGCGCCAGCAGCCCCCTAGGGGTAACCGACCACACTGAAGCTTTCTTT. Protein sequence: CASSPLGVTDHTEAFF.

The gene calls are TRBV28 and TRBJ1-6; TRBD1 aligns across 7 bases. The germline CDR1 and CDR2 sequences are MDHEN and SYDVKM. This CDR3 contains 13 residues. V dropped 6 bases and J dropped 10; count of bases not matched to a gene: 6. The CDR3 DNA is TGTGCCAGCAGCCCGGGACAGAGATCACCCCTCCACTTT. It encodes CASSPGQRSPLHF.

The chain recombines TRBV5-1 with TRBJ2-7; D is ambiguous. The CDR3 has 13 amino acids. Germline CDR1 is SGHRS and CDR2 is YFSETQ. V lost 0 bases and J lost 2, with 6 bases in between. The CDR3 sequence: CASSLAGTYEQYF. As DNA, the CDR3 is TGCGCCAGCAGCTTGGCAGGAACCTACGAGCAGTACTTC.

This clone was recorded a few times. The CDR3 here is CASSDRQGINQPQHF. As DNA, the CDR3 is TGTGCCAGCAGTGACAGACAGGGTATCAATCAGCCCCAGCATTTT. The chain recombines TRBV6-1 with TRBJ1-5; 7 bases are shared with TRBD1. The germline gives CDR1 MNHNS, CDR2 SASEGT. J lost 3 bases, V lost 3 bases, and 5 bases had no gene match. The CDR3 spans 15 residues.

This chain joins TRBV10-3 and TRBJ2-7, with D perhaps matching TRBD1 (7 bases). CDR3 length: 14 residues. With 2 bases removed from V and 3 bases from J, the gap between germline ends came to 11 bases. The germline V gene encodes CDR1 ENHRY and CDR2 SYGVKD. CDR3 sequence (DNA): TGTGCCATCAGTGAGGGCAGGGGGGTCTACGAGCAGTACTTC. This translates into CAISEGRGVYEQYF.

The rearrangement uses TRBV7-2 and TRBJ2-1; D is unresolved. Trimming took 3 bases from V and 6 from J, leaving 9 bases between them. There are 13 residues in the CDR3. From germline, CDR1 is SGHTA and CDR2 FQGNSA. CDR3 sequence: CASSFSTGNEQFF. Written as DNA, the CDR3 is TGTGCCAGCAGCTTCAGTACGGGCAATGAGCAGTTCTTC.